This T cell receptor beta chain appears in the sequencing data of a study of cytomegalovirus exposure and HLA in healthy donors. Trimming removed 0 bases at V and 1 base at J, with 16 bases between. Germline values: CDR1 MGHRA, CDR2 YSYEKL. The CDR3 covers 18 residues. About this clone itself: The antigen remains undetermined.

The PCR had 60 Vbeta and 13 Jbeta primers. Only in-frame clones appear in the TCRdb table, and some are missing; sequencing was by immunoSEQ multiplex PCR. This listing includes roughly 120,000 clones. Points from the study as a whole: A later analysis linked a missense DCLRE1C variant to TCR beta V- and J-gene trimming.

The receptor was derived from a man younger than 35 in good health and CMV-seronegative. This chain uses TRBV4-1 with TRBJ1-3, with a possible D match to TRBD1 (6 bases). The source material was PBMCs. The CDR3 DNA reads as TGCGCCAGCAGCCAAGAGTACTCTGGGGGGGCGTCTGGAAACACCATATATTTT. Translated, it gives CASSQEYSGGASGNTIYF.